Presented here are 27 T cell receptor beta chains from one specimen sequenced in a study of radiation and T cells in renal cell carcinoma. Measured with immunoSEQ multiplex PCR; TCRdb has only the in-frame clones, and not every one. The sample includes around 170,000 clones, about 88% of them seen just once. Specified time point: blood 4 weeks post-SBRT, at nephrectomy. Documented treatment: 15 Gy SBRT to primary tumor, nephrectomy 4 weeks later. The sequencing here drew on blood, taken from a patient whose treatment included radiotherapy and nephrectomy. The origin of the receptors is a woman in her forties or fifties with renal cell carcinoma.

This rearrangement joins TRBV19 to TRBJ2-1; maybe TRBD2 (7 bases). This CDR3 has 15 amino acids. Trimming took 9 bases from V and 4 from J, leaving 19 bases between them. CDR1 and CDR2 from the germline V gene are LNHDA and SQIVND (reference sequence). CDR3 sequence: CASGRKGGEYNEQFF. The CDR3, as DNA: TGTGCCAGCGGGAGGAAGGGGGGGGAATACAATGAGCAGTTCTTC.

CDR3 DNA: TGTGCCTGGAGAGCAAAGGGCTGGGGGGAGGACTATGGCTACACCTTC. This gives the protein CAWRAKGWGEDYGYTF. The rearrangement links TRBV30 to TRBJ1-2; tentative D call: TRBD1 (5 bases). Deletions cut 3 bases from V and 3 bases from J, with 20 bases between. Germline V gene data show CDR1 as GTSNPN and CDR2 as SVGIG (reference sequence). The CDR3 has 16 residues.

The rearrangement uses TRBV6-5 and TRBJ2-5; D is uncertain. Trimming pared 1 base from V and 2 bases from J, leaving 11 bases between. CDR3 size: 15 residues. CDR1 MNHEY and CDR2 SVGAGI come from the germline V gene. CDR3 protein: CASSYLPVGQETQYF. CDR3 sequence (DNA): TGTGCCAGCAGTTACTTGCCCGTGGGGCAAGAGACCCAGTACTTC.

CDR3 region: CATSREIVTGGVEQYF. CDR3 nucleotides: TGTGCCACCAGCAGAGAAATCGTAACAGGGGGCGTCGAGCAGTACTTC. The chain employs TRBV15 and TRBJ2-7; 9 bases align to TRBD1. In germline, CDR1 is LNHNV, CDR2 YYDKDF (reference sequence). Losses at the gene ends were 0 bases for V and 6 bases for J; bases not matched to a gene: 9. This CDR3 has 16 residues.

V and J are TRBV7-6 and TRBJ2-3; TRBD2 agrees at 13 bases. The CDR3 covers 16 residues. Losses at the gene ends were 4 bases for V and 3 bases for J; bases not matched to a gene: 4. Looked up from germline, CDR1 is SGHVS and CDR2 is FNYEAQ. The CDR3 coding sequence is TGTGCCAGCAGCTCTCGACTAGCGGGGGGTACAGATACGCAGTATTTT. It codes for CASSSRLAGGTDTQYF.

The chain recombines TRBV15 with TRBJ2-5, with D perhaps matching TRBD1 (5 bases). The CDR3 covers 17 residues. V lost 2 bases and J lost 0, with 16 bases in between. Germline V lookup: CDR1 LNHNV, CDR2 YYDKDF (reference sequence). The CDR3 region has the DNA TGTGCCACCAGCAGAACCCCGACAGTGTGGTACCAAGAGACCCAGTACTTC. It codes for CATSRTPTVWYQETQYF.

This clone was seen a few times. V and J are TRBV19 and TRBJ2-1, with D tentatively TRBD1 (5 bases). Trimming left V 5 bases short and J 8 bases short, with 10 bases between. The V gene's germline CDR1 is LNHDA and CDR2 SQIVND (reference sequence). The CDR3 is 12 amino acids. The CDR3 DNA follows: TGTGCCAGTAGTGTACAGGATCATGAGCAGTTCTTC. This encodes CASSVQDHEQFF.

CDR3 DNA: TGTGCCAGCCAGAGTTCAGGGTTGGAGACCCAGTACTTC. Encoded protein: CASQSSGLETQYF. The chain combines TRBV6-6 with TRBJ2-5; a possible D gene is TRBD1 (5 bases). V lost 8 bases, J lost 5 bases, and 15 bases lay in between. The CDR3 length is 13 residues. CDR1 and CDR2 from the germline V gene are MNHNY and SVGAGI (reference sequence).

This chain links TRBV5-6 with TRBJ1-2, with 8 bases that match TRBD1. CDR1 SGHDT and CDR2 YYEEEE come from the germline V gene. This CDR3 is 14 amino acids long. Unmatched junction bases numbered 4, after V lost 4 bases and J lost 2 bases. Here the CDR3 reads CASSLGQGNYGYTF. For the CDR3, the DNA is TGTGCCAGCAGCCTAGGACAGGGAAACTATGGCTACACCTTC.

CDR3 in DNA: TGTGCCAGCAGAAGCCCTAGGGGGCTGCGCGGCTACACCTTC. Protein product: CASRSPRGLRGYTF. V and J are TRBV6-5 and TRBJ1-2, with 7 bases fitting TRBD1. Germline V gene lookup returns CDR1 MNHEY and CDR2 SVGAGI. After removal of 6 bases from V and 8 bases from J, the junction contained 12 bases not matched to a gene. This CDR3 is 14 amino acids long.

The chain employs TRBV29-1 and TRBJ2-1; unclear D gene. The CDR3 is 15 residues long. In germline, CDR1 is SQVTM, CDR2 ANQGSEA. V gave up 0 bases and J gave up 1 base, with 10 bases separating them. The CDR3 loop is CSVEDQSASYNEQFF. The CDR3 DNA reads as TGCAGCGTTGAAGATCAGAGTGCTTCCTACAATGAGCAGTTCTTC.

The chain carries TRBV18 and TRBJ1-2, with D uncertain. There are 15 residues in the CDR3. V lost 3 bases and J lost 2, with 13 bases in between. CDR1 is KGHSH, CDR2 LQKENI, per germline. Here the CDR3 DNA reads TGTGCCAGCTCACCCACCCGAGGCAGGAACTATGGCTACACCTTC. This gives the protein CASSPTRGRNYGYTF.

V is TRBV7-6 and J is TRBJ2-2; TRBD2 is a possible D gene (6 bases). Germline V gene lookup returns CDR1 SGHVS and CDR2 FNYEAQ. The V gene lost 3 bases and the J gene lost 4 bases, with 9 bases spanning the gap. This CDR3 has 14 residues. CDR3 region: CASSLEAGTGELFF. The CDR3 DNA reads as TGTGCCAGCAGCTTGGAAGCGGGCACCGGGGAGCTGTTTTTT.

This clone was found a few times. DNA of the CDR3: TGTGCCAGCAGCCAAGATAGGAGCGGGCACATAGACACCTTC. This sequence encodes CASSQDRSGHIDTF. The rearrangement links TRBV4-2 to TRBJ1-2; D is uncertain. Germline V lookup: CDR1 LGHNA, CDR2 YNFKEQ. Trimming took 0 bases from V and 12 from J, leaving 17 bases between them. CDR3 length equals 14 residues.

This chain joins TRBV6-6 and TRBJ1-5; 9 bases fit TRBD1. The CDR3 length is 16 residues. CDR1 and CDR2 from the germline V gene are MNHNY and SVGAGI (reference sequence). V shed 0 bases and J 4 bases; nucleotides not matched to a gene: 4. CDR3 loop: CASSYSLDRGNQPQHF. The CDR3 coding sequence is TGTGCCAGCAGTTACTCGCTGGACAGGGGAAATCAGCCCCAGCATTTT.

The chain joins TRBV9 to TRBJ2-5, with D perhaps TRBD1 (5 bases). The ends were cut back, 6 bases at V and 4 bases at J, with 19 bases in the middle. The CDR3 loop spans 15 amino acids. The germline gives CDR1 SGDLS, CDR2 YYNGEE. The CDR3 spells CASTSGQGKGETQYF. The CDR3 region has the DNA TGTGCCAGCACCTCAGGGCAAGGAAAGGGAGAGACCCAGTACTTC.

In its sample, this clone was seen a few times. The chain links TRBV18 to TRBJ2-7; TRBD1 matches at 7 bases. This CDR3 region has 14 residues. Germline V gene sequence: CDR1 KGHSH, CDR2 LQKENI. The V gene end was trimmed by 6 bases and the J gene end by 4 bases; junction bases not matched to a gene: 9. The CDR3 spells CASSDRTGEYEQYF. The CDR3 DNA reads as TGTGCCAGCTCGGATAGGACAGGTGAATACGAGCAGTACTTC.

V is TRBV5-1 and J is TRBJ2-7; 11 positions match TRBD1. Trimming at V came to 3 bases and at J to 4 bases, leaving 9 bases not matched to a gene. The CDR3 totals 16 residues. In germline, CDR1 is SGHRS, CDR2 YFSETQ. Written as DNA, the CDR3 is TGCGCCAGCAGCTGGACAGGGGGCCAAGGAGGATACGAGCAGTACTTC. This translates into CASSWTGGQGGYEQYF.

This chain uses TRBV9 with TRBJ2-7, with D perhaps TRBD1 (6 bases). Trimming took 0 bases from V and 5 from J, leaving 15 bases between them. From germline, CDR1 is SGDLS and CDR2 YYNGEE. The CDR3 runs to 15 residues. The CDR3 loop reads CASSVGEGGIDEQYF. Written as DNA, the CDR3 is TGTGCCAGCAGCGTAGGAGAAGGGGGAATTGACGAGCAGTACTTC. Variable domain in full (rest from reference TRBV9 and TRBJ2-7): DSGVTQTPKHLITATGQRVTLRCSPRSGDLSVYWYQQSLDQGLQFLIQYYNGEERAKGNILERFSAQQFPDLHSELNLSSLELGDSALYFCASSVGEGGIDEQYFGPGTRLTVT.

The V call is TRBV5-6, the J call TRBJ1-1; a weak D match, TRBD1 (5 bases). V lost 3 bases to trimming and J lost 5 bases, with 14 bases between them. This CDR3 has 14 amino acids. CDR1 is SGHDT and CDR2 is YYEEEE in the germline V gene. CDR3 nucleotides: TGTGCCAGCAGCTGGAGGAGGGGAGGGACTGAAGCTTTCTTT. Amino acid sequence: CASSWRRGGTEAFF.

The chain uses TRBV7-2 and TRBJ1-5, with no clear D. CDR1 is SGHTA, CDR2 FQGNSA, per germline. V was trimmed by 1 base and J by 6 bases, leaving 7 bases between them. The CDR3 loop spans 13 amino acids. DNA for the CDR3: TGTGCCAGCAGCTTAGATACGGGTCAGCCCCAGCATTTT. Residues: CASSLDTGQPQHF. Based on the CDR3 plus reference TRBV7-2 and TRBJ1-5, the full variable domain is GAGVSQSPSNKVTEKGKDVELRCDPISGHTALYWYRQSLGQGLEFLIYFQGNSAPDKSGLPSDRFSAERTGGSVSTLTIQRTQQEDSAVYLCASSLDTGQPQHFGDGTRLSIL.

The chain employs TRBV4-1 and TRBJ2-5, with 13 bases aligning to TRBD2. Germline V gene data show CDR1 as MGHRA and CDR2 as YSYEKL. The CDR3 length is 17 residues. V lost 4 bases to trimming and J lost 2 bases; unmatched junction nucleotides: 7. CDR3: CASSPKLAGGIQETQYF. In DNA form, the CDR3 reads TGCGCCAGCAGCCCGAAACTAGCGGGGGGGATACAAGAGACCCAGTACTTC.

J is TRBJ2-7 and V is TRBV7-2, with TRBD2 matching over 7 bases. Germline V gene sequence: CDR1 SGHTA, CDR2 FQGNSA. J was trimmed by 3 bases and V by 1 base; bases with no gene match: 3. This CDR3 has 14 amino acids. For the CDR3, the DNA is TGTGCCAGCAGCTTAGGCCGGGGGGTCTACGAGCAGTACTTC. It specifies CASSLGRGVYEQYF.

The CDR3 loop is CASSQDRYRDLGYYNEQFF. The CDR3 coding sequence is TGCGCCAGCAGCCAAGATCGATACAGGGACTTGGGTTACTACAATGAGCAGTTCTTC. The chain has TRBV4-1 and TRBJ2-1, with D perhaps TRBD1 or TRBD2 (6 bases each). This CDR3 region has 19 residues. The ends were cut back, 0 bases at V and 3 bases at J, with 21 bases in the middle. Germline V gene data show CDR1 as MGHRA and CDR2 as YSYEKL.

The chain uses TRBV6-1 and TRBJ2-3, with D possibly TRBD2 on 6 matching bases. Germline CDR1 and CDR2: MNHNS and SASEGT. The germline V and J ends were trimmed by 2 bases and 0 bases, with 12 bases remaining between them. CDR3 length: 16 amino acids. The CDR3: CASSERERRSTDTQYF. Written as DNA, the CDR3 is TGTGCCAGCAGTGAACGGGAGAGGAGAAGCACAGATACGCAGTATTTT.

The chain recombines TRBV7-8 with TRBJ2-2; D call uncertain. CDR1 and CDR2 from the germline V gene are SGHVS and FQNEAQ. Trimming cost V 5 bases and J 0 bases, with 10 bases left between them. The CDR3 runs to 15 residues. The CDR3 region is CASSQYRANTGELFF. The CDR3 DNA is TGTGCCAGCAGCCAGTATAGAGCGAACACCGGGGAGCTGTTTTTT.

The gene calls are TRBV6-6 and TRBJ2-4, with 10 bases that match TRBD1. The CDR3 is 15 amino acids. Germline trimming cut 5 bases from V and 7 bases from J; bases unmatched to any gene: 8. CDR1 is MNHNY and CDR2 is SVGAGI in the germline V gene (reference sequence). In nucleotides, the CDR3 is TGTGCCAGCAGTGGCTCCCGGACAGGGGGGAACATTCAGTACTTC. Translating it yields CASSGSRTGGNIQYF.